This note documents a single T cell receptor beta chain sequence. What antigen it recognizes has not been identified. Per-base qualities were not stored, and no clone one base away is much larger. The immunoSEQ multiplex PCR, with forward primers for 54 TRBV segments and reverse primers for 13 TRBJ segments, was used to amplify TCRB CDR3 regions. Pre-culture CD4+ samples were sequenced at deep resolution with a target of about 190,000 T cell genomes. Sequencing of the amplicons on an Illumina HiSeq System generated 87 bp reads spanning the CDR3. The study's processing was this. PCR and sequencing errors in the reads were corrected, and CDR3 regions were defined by aligning to IMGT reference sequences. Template and unique rearrangement counts were estimated using synthetic template pools. Clonality was computed by subtracting Pielou's evenness from 1. Richness was estimated with the Daley-Smith estimator. Morisita's index served as the measure of repertoire overlap. Clones present in cultured samples but not detected in the pre-culture repertoire of the same donor were defined as low-abundance clones. This is the immuneACCESS table as TCRdb keeps it, with only in-frame sequences that have V and J called. A part of the clones is gone; compared with another copy, unresolved V genes explain less than half, and the rest is unexplained. The DNA gave D and trimming, while V, J and clone size come from that table. For this sample the table gives about 89,000 clones, of which about 89% were detected only once. The ten largest account for 1.7% of the sample.

The data were obtained in a study of T cell repertoires and HLA-DP antigens (dated by TCRdb to the late 2010s). For the wider study: Using HeLa cells transduced to present allogeneic HLA-DP, the study set up an in vitro model of CD4+ T cell alloreactivity. Of the three donors, two were male and one was female, and their ages ranged from the 18-to-29 age band up to the 60-to-69 age band. On average, 218.4 ng of DNA went in for sorted CD137+CD4+ samples, versus 1,000 to 1,500 ng for pre-culture CD4+ samples. One alloantigen differed from self by one peptide-binding groove amino acid, whereas the other differed by ten, modelling structurally similar versus dissimilar alloantigens. What the research found in general, with its limitations: Clonality of sorted CD137+ cells was similar against both alloantigens (about 0.4) and much higher than in pre-culture samples (approximately 0.04). Limitations were identified as the inclusion of only a few donors, the use of a non-physiological HeLa antigen-presenting system, and the use of total CD4+ responder cells. Naive and memory CD4+ repertoires were not analysed separately. Clones undetected before culture had an average cumulative frequency of 36.3% against one allele and around 53% against the other.

V ends up 5 bases short and J 6 bases short, with an unmatched junction base count of 15. Looking up the germline V gene yields CDR1 SGHVS and CDR2 FQNEAQ. The CDR3 numbers 16 residues from cysteine through phenylalanine. Only the CDR3 part of the read is kept: 48 bases, read in frame from the first base. Magnetic bead negative selection was used to isolate untouched CD4+ T cells from Ficoll-separated PBMC, with an average purity of approximately 98%. Untouched CD4+ T cells were isolated from Ficoll-separated PBMC with magnetic beads, reaching about 98% purity with negligible CD8+ contamination. Peripheral blood mononuclear cells were supplied by the buffy coats of three healthy blood donors, who served as the study donors. All three donors were CMV seronegative. Genomic DNA was extracted with the DNeasy Blood & Tissue Kit. TCRB sequencing was performed on genomic DNA from sorted CD137+CD4+ cells and pre-culture CD4+ baseline samples from each subject.

Sequenced input: CD4+ T cells from PBMCs. The chain employs TRBV7-8 and TRBJ2-7; 8 nucleotides in the junction match TRBD2. This TCR was sampled from a man between 50 and 59 years old in good health and CMV-seronegative. The nucleotide sequence is given as TGTGCCAGCAGCCCCAGCGTGGGACTAGAAGGGGGCGAGCAGTACTTC. Translated, it reads CASSPSVGLEGGEQYF.